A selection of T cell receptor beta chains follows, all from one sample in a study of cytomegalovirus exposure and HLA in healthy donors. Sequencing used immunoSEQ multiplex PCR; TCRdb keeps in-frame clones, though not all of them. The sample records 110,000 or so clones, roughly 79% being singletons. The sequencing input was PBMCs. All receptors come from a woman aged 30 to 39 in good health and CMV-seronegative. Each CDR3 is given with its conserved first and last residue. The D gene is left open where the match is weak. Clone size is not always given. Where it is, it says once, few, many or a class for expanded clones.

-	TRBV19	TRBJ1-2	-	CASSEKRNYGYTF	TGTGCCAGTAGTGAGAAACGGAACTATGGCTACACCTTC
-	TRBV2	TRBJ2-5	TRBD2	CATDRLAGGQETQYF	TGTGCCACCGACCGACTAGCGGGAGGGCAAGAGACCCAGTACTTC
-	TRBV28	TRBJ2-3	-	CASSQGISQYF	TGTGCCAGCAGCCAGGGGATCTCGCAGTATTTT
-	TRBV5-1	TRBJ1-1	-	CASSLGGGNTEAFF	TGCGCCAGCAGCTTGGGGGGAGGGAACACTGAAGCTTTCTTT
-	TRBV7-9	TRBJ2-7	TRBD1	CASSLSRGLDEQYF	TGTGCCAGCAGCTTATCTAGGGGGCTGGACGAGCAGTACTTC
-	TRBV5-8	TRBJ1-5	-	CASSNRQFNQPQHF	TGTGCCAGCAGCAATCGACAGTTTAATCAGCCCCAGCATTTT
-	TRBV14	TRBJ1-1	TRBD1	CASSQPGTVYTEAFF	TGTGCCAGCAGCCAACCCGGGACAGTTTACACTGAAGCTTTCTTT
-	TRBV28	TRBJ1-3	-	CARGGRAGNTIYF	TGTGCCAGGGGTGGGAGGGCAGGAAACACCATATATTTT
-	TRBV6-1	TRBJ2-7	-	CASSEWSRLLRSYEQYF	TGTGCCAGCAGTGAATGGTCCCGGTTGCTGCGGTCCTACGAGCAGTACTTC
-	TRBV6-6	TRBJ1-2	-	CASSQTGDDGYTF	TGTGCCAGCAGCCAGACAGGAGACGATGGCTACACCTTC
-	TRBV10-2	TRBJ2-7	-	CASRGGREQYF	TGCGCCAGCAGGGGAGGTAGAGAGCAGTACTTC
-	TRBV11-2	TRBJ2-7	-	CASSSGISYEQYF	TGTGCCAGCAGCTCAGGGATCTCCTACGAGCAGTACTTC
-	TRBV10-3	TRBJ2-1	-	CAISDRGTYNEQFF	TGTGCCATCAGTGATCGCGGGACCTACAATGAGCAGTTCTTC
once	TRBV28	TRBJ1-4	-	CASSGGTATNEKLFF	TGTGCCAGCAGTGGGGGGACGGCAACTAATGAAAAACTGTTTTTT
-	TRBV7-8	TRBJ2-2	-	CASSLVAGTTGELFF	TGTGCCAGCAGCTTAGTGGCGGGCACCACCGGGGAGCTGTTTTTT
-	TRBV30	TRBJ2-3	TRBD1	CAWSRGTGVEGDTQYF	TGTGCCTGGAGTAGGGGGACAGGGGTCGAGGGAGATACGCAGTATTTT
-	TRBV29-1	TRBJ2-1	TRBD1	CSVLRGTGGNEQFF	TGCAGCGTTCTCCGTGGGACAGGGGGAAATGAGCAGTTCTTC
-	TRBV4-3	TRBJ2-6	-	CASSQDVSGANVLTF	TGCGCCAGCAGCCAAGATGTATCTGGGGCCAACGTCCTGACTTTC
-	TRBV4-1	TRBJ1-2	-	CASSPPVGGYYGYTF	TGCGCCAGCAGCCCCCCCGTAGGAGGGTACTATGGCTACACCTTC
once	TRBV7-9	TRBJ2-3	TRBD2	CSSSSPPGGPQDTQYF	TGTTCCAGCAGTTCCCCACCGGGAGGGCCCCAAGATACGCAGTATTTT
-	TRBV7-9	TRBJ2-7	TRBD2	CSSSLDPLAGAYEQYF	TGTTCCAGCAGCTTAGACCCTCTAGCGGGTGCCTACGAGCAGTACTTC
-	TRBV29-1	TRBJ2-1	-	CSVEKVGGVDEQFF	TGCAGCGTTGAAAAGGTGGGGGGAGTGGATGAGCAGTTCTTC
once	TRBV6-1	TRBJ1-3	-	CASSYGHGNTIYF	TGTGCCAGCAGTTATGGACATGGAAACACCATATATTTT
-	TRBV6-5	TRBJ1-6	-	CASSLDSSPNSPLHF	TGTGCCAGCAGCCTCGACAGTAGCCCAAATTCACCCCTCCACTTT
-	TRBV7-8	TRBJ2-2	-	CASSLDVASTGELFF	TGTGCCAGCAGCTTAGATGTTGCCAGCACCGGGGAGCTGTTTTTT
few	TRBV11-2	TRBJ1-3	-	CASSLWKGLGNTIYF	TGTGCCAGCAGCTTATGGAAGGGACTTGGAAACACCATATATTTT
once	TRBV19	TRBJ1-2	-	CASSIFTGGGYTF	TGTGCCAGTAGTATTTTCACGGGAGGAGGCTACACCTTC
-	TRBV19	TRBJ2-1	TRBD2	CASSRAGVSYNEQFF	TGTGCCAGTAGTAGAGCGGGAGTCTCCTACAATGAGCAGTTCTTC
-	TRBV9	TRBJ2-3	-	CASSVAGLISDTQYF	TGTGCCAGCAGCGTAGCGGGACTTATCTCAGATACGCAGTATTTT
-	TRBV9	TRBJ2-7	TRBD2	CASSVALAAYEQYF	TGTGCCAGCAGCGTAGCACTAGCGGCCTACGAGCAGTACTTC
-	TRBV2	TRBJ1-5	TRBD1	CASSEALPDRVMGHQPQHF	TGTGCCAGCAGTGAAGCGCTTCCAGACAGGGTGATGGGGCATCAGCCCCAGCATTTT
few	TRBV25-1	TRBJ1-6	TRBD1	CASTQTGFSPLHF	TGTGCCAGCACTCAGACAGGGTTTTCACCCCTCCACTTT
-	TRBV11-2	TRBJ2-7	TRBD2	CASSFGLAETYEQYF	TGTGCCAGCAGCTTTGGACTAGCGGAGACCTACGAGCAGTACTTC
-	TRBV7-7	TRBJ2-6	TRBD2	CASSLNPVLLAGVAGANVLTF	TGTGCCAGCAGCTTAAACCCTGTTCTGCTAGCGGGAGTAGCTGGGGCCAACGTCCTGACTTTC
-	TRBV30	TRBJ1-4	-	CAWSDAPAGSGGKLFF	TGTGCCTGGAGTGATGCACCGGCAGGAAGCGGGGGGAAACTGTTTTTT
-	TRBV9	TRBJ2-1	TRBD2	CASSVVEAGAYNEQFF	TGTGCCAGCAGCGTAGTAGAAGCGGGAGCGTACAATGAGCAGTTCTTC
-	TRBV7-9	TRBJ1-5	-	CASSQGFLSNQPQHF	TGTGCCAGCAGCCAGGGATTTCTTAGCAATCAGCCCCAGCATTTT
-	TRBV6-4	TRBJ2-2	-	CASSVAENTGELFF	TGTGCCAGCAGTGTAGCGGAGAACACCGGGGAGCTGTTTTTT
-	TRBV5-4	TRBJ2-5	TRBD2	CASSLGRAGGPETQYF	TGTGCCAGCAGCTTGGGGAGAGCGGGAGGGCCAGAGACCCAGTACTTC
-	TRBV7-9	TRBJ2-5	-	CASSGARESQETQYF	TGTGCCAGCAGCGGGGCTCGAGAATCTCAAGAGACCCAGTACTTC
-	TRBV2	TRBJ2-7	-	CASSEGAGSYEQYF	TGTGCCAGCAGTGAAGGCGCGGGCTCCTACGAGCAGTACTTC
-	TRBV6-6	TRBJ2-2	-	CASEVTGELFF	TGTGCCAGCGAGGTCACCGGGGAGCTGTTTTTT
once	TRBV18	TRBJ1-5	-	CASSPVLNQPQHF	TGTGCCAGCTCACCCGTGCTAAATCAGCCCCAGCATTTT
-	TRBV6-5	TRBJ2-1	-	CATTRENNEQFF	TGTGCCACCACCCGAGAAAATAATGAGCAGTTCTTC
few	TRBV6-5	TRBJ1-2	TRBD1	CASREQGRYGYTF	TGTGCCAGCAGAGAACAGGGGAGGTATGGCTACACCTTC
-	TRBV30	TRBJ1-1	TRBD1	CAWSPQGEAFF	TGTGCCTGGAGCCCACAGGGGGAAGCTTTCTTT
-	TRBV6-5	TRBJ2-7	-	CASTASAYEQYF	TGTGCCAGCACCGCTAGCGCTTACGAGCAGTACTTC
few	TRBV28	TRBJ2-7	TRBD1	CASGQGATYEQYF	TGTGCCAGCGGACAGGGGGCGACCTACGAGCAGTACTTC
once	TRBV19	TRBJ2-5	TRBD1	CASSISGQGETQYF	TGTGCCAGTAGTATATCGGGACAGGGAGAGACCCAGTACTTC
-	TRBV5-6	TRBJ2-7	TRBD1	CASSLDTGTGVEQYF	TGTGCCAGCAGCTTGGATACCGGGACAGGGGTCGAGCAGTACTTC
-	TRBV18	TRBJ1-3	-	CASSPLSVPSGNTIYF	TGTGCCAGCTCACCACTTTCGGTACCCTCTGGAAACACCATATATTTT
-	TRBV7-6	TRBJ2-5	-	CASSSDFGETQYF	TGTGCCAGCAGCTCCGACTTTGGGGAGACCCAGTACTTC
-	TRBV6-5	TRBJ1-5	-	CASMSVYSNQPQHF	TGTGCCAGCATGTCGGTATATAGCAATCAGCCCCAGCATTTT
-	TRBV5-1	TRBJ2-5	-	CASSLGSGLKTQYF	TGCGCCAGCAGCTTGGGGTCGGGGTTAAAGACCCAGTACTTC
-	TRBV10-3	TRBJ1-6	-	CAISEYEDKDYNSPLHF	TGTGCCATCAGTGAGTACGAAGACAAGGATTATAATTCACCCCTCCACTTT
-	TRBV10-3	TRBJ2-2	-	CAISGGRDGGELFF	TGTGCCATCAGTGGAGGGCGGGACGGCGGGGAGCTGTTTTTT